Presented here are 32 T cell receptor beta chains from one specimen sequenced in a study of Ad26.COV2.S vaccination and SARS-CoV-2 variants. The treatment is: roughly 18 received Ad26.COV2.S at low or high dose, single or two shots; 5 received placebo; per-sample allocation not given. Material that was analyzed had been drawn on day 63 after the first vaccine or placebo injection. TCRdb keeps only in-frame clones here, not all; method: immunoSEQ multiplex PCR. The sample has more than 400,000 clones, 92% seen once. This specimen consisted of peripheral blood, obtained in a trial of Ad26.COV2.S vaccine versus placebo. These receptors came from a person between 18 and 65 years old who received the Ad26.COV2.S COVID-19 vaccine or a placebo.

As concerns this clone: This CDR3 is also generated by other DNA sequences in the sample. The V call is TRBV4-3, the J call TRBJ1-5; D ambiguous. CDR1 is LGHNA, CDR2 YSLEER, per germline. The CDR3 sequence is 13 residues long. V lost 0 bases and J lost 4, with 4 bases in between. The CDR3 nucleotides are TGCGCCAGCAGCCAAGATTTGAATCAGCCCCAGCATTTT. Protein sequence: CASSQDLNQPQHF.

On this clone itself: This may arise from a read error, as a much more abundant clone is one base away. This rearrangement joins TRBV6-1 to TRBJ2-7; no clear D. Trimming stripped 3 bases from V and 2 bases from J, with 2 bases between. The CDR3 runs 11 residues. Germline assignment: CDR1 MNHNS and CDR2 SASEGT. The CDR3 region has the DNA TGTGCCAGCAGTGACACCTACGAGCAGTACTTC. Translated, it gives CASSDTYEQYF.

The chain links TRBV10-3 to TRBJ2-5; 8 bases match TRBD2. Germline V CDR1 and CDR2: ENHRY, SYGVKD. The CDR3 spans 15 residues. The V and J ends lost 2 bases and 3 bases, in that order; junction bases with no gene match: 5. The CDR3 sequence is CAISEGLALEETQYF. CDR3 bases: TGTGCCATCAGTGAGGGACTAGCTCTCGAAGAGACCCAGTACTTC.

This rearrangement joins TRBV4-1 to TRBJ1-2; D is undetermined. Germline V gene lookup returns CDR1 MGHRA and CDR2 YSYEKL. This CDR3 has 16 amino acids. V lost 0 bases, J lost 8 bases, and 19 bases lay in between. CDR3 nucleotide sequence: TGCGCCAGCAGCCAAGAGGATAGACTTTTTATCAGAGGCTACACCTTC. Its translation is CASSQEDRLFIRGYTF.

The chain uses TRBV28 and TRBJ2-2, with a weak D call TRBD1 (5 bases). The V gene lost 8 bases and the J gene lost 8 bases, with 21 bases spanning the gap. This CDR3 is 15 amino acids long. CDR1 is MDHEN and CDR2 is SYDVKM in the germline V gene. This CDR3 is CASAVWTFDMGELFF. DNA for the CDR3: TGTGCCAGCGCAGTTTGGACATTCGACATGGGGGAGCTGTTTTTT.

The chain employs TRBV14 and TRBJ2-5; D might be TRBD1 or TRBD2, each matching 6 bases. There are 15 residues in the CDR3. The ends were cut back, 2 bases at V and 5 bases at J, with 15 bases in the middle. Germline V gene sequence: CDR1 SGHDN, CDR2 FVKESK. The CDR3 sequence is CASSQWGAEGETQYF. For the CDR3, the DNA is TGTGCCAGCAGCCAATGGGGGGCCGAGGGGGAGACCCAGTACTTC.

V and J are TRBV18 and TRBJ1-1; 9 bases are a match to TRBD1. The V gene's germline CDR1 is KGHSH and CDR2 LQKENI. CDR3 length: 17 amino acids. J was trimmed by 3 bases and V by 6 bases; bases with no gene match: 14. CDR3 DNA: TGTGCCAGCTCTCACGGGACAGGGAGGATGTTTGACACTGAAGCTTTCTTT. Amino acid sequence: CASSHGTGRMFDTEAFF. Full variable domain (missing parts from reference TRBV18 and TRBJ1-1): NAGVMQNPRHLVRRRGQEARLRCSPMKGHSHVYWYRQLPEEGLKFMVYLQKENIIDESGMPKERFSAEFPKEGPSILRIQQVVRGDSAAYFCASSHGTGRMFDTEAFFGQGTRLTVV.

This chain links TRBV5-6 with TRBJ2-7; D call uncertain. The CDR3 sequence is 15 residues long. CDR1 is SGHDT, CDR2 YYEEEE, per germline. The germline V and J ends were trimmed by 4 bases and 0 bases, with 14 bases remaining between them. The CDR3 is CASSPRIKSSYEQYF. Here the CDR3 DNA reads TGTGCCAGCAGCCCGCGGATAAAGAGCTCCTACGAGCAGTACTTC.

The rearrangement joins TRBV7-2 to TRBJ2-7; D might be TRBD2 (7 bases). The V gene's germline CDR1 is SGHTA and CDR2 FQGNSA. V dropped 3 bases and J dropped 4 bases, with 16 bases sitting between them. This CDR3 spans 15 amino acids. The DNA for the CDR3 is TGTGCCAGCAGCTTGGGGGGGCTTGGGGCTTACGAGCAGTACTTC. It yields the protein CASSLGGLGAYEQYF. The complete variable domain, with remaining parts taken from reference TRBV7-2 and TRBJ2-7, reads GAGVSQSPSNKVTEKGKDVELRCDPISGHTALYWYRQSLGQGLEFLIYFQGNSAPDKSGLPSDRFSAERTGGSVSTLTIQRTQQEDSAVYLCASSLGGLGAYEQYFGPGTRLTVT.

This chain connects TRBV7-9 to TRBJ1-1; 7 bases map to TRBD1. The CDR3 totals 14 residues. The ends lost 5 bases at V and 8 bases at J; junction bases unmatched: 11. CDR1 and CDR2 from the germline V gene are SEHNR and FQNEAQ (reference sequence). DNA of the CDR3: TGTGCCAGCAGCGTACAGGGGAGTCATTTAGAAGCTTTCTTT. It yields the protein CASSVQGSHLEAFF.

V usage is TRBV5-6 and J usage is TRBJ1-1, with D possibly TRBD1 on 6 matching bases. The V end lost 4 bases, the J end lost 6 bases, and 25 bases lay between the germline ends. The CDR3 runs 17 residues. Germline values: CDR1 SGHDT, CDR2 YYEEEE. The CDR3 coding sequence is TGTGCCAGCAGCAGGATAAGTTACGGGACAAGTGACTCTGAAGCTTTCTTT. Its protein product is CASSRISYGTSDSEAFF.

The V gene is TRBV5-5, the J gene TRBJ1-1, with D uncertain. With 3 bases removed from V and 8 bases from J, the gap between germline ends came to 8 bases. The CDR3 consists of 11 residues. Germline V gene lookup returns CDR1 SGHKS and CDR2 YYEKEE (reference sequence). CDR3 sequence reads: CASSWLGEAFF. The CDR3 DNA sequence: TGTGCCAGCAGCTGGTTGGGGGAAGCTTTCTTT.

The CDR3 coding sequence is TGTGCCAGCAGCTTAGTGCCAGGGAATAGCAATCAGCCCCAGCATTTT. Translation: CASSLVPGNSNQPQHF. The chain links TRBV7-8 to TRBJ1-5, with D tentatively TRBD1 (5 bases). V was pared by 1 base and J by 0 bases, with 10 bases between. Germline values: CDR1 SGHVS, CDR2 FQNEAQ. This CDR3 region has 16 residues.

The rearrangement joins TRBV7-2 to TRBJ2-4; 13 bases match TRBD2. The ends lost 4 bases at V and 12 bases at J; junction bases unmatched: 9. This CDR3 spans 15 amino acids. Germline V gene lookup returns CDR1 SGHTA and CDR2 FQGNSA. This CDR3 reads CASSSSGTSGADQYF. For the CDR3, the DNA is TGTGCCAGCAGCTCGTCGGGGACTAGCGGGGCGGATCAGTACTTC.

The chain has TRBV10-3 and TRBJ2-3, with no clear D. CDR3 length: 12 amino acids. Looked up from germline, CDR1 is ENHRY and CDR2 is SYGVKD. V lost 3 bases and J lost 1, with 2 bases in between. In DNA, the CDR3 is TGTGCCATCAGTGACGGCACAGATACGCAGTATTTT. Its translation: CAISDGTDTQYF.

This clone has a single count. CDR3 residues: CASSAHFSNTEAFF. The CDR3 bases are TGTGCCAGCAGCGCCCATTTTTCGAACACTGAAGCTTTCTTT. The rearrangement links TRBV9 to TRBJ1-1, with D hard to call. The CDR3 is 14 amino acids. V was trimmed by 3 bases and J by 1 base, leaving 10 bases between them. In germline, CDR1 is SGDLS, CDR2 YYNGEE.

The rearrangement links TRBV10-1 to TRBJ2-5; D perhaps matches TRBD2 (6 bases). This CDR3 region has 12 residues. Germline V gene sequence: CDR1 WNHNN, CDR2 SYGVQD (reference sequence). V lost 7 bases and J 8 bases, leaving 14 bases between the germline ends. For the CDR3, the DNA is TGCGCCAGCAACAACCCCGGGGGAACCCAGTACTTC. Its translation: CASNNPGGTQYF.

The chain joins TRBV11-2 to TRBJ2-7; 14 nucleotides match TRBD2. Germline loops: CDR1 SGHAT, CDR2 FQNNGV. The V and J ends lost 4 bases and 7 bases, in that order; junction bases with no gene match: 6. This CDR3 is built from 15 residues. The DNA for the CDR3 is TGTGCCAGCAGCTCGACTAGCGGGGGGGCCCAGGAGCAGTACTTC. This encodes CASSSTSGGAQEQYF.

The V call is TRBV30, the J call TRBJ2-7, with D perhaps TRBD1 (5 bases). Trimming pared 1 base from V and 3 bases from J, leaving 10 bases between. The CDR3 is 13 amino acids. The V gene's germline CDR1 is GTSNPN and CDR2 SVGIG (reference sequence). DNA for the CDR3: TGTGCCTGGAGTGGACAGCTTTACTACGAGCAGTACTTC. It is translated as CAWSGQLYYEQYF.

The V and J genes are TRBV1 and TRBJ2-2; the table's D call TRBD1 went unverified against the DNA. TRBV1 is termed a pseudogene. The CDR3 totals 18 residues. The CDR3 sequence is CTSSTIPRDRGFSGELFF. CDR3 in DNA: TGCACCAGCAGCACGATCCCCCGGGACAGGGGTTTCTCCGGGGAGCTGTTTTTT.

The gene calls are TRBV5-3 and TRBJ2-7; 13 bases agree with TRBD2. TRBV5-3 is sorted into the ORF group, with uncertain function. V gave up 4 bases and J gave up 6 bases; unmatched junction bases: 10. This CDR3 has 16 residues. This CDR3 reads CARSTRTSGGPSEQYF. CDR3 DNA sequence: TGTGCCAGAAGCACCCGGACTAGCGGGGGCCCCTCCGAGCAGTACTTC.

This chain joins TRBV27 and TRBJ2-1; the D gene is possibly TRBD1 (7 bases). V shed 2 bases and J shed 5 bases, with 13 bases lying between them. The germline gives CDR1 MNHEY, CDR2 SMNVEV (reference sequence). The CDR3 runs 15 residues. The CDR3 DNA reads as TGTGCCAGCAGTTTAAGTCAGGGGGGAAACAATGAGCAGTTCTTC. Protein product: CASSLSQGGNNEQFF.

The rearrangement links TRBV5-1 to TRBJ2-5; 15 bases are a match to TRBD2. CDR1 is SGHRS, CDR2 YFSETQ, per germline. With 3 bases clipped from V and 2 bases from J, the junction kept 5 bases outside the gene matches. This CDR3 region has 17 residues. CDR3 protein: CASSYAGLAGGQETQYF. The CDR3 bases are TGCGCCAGCAGCTACGCGGGACTAGCGGGGGGACAAGAGACCCAGTACTTC.

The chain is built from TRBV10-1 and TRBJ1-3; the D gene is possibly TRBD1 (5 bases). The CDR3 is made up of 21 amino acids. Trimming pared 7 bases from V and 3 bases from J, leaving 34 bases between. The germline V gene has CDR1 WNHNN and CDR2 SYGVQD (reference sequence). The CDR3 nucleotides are TGCGCCAGCATAGTCGGCAAAATCAGGGCTTTAAAAAAGGGTAATGGAAACACCATATATTTT. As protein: CASIVGKIRALKKGNGNTIYF.

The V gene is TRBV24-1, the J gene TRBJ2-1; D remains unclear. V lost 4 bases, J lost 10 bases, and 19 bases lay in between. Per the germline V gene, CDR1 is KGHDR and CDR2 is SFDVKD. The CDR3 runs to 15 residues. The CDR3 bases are TGTGCCACCAGTGACCGACTCACTCAGACGTGGGAGCAGTTCTTC. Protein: CATSDRLTQTWEQFF.

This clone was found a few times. DNA for the CDR3: TGTGCTAGTGGGGTCGGGGGATCCTATGGCTACACCTTC. It encodes CASGVGGSYGYTF. V gene TRBV12-5 combines with J gene TRBJ1-2, with D maybe TRBD1 (5 bases). Trimming pared 6 bases from V and 4 bases from J, leaving 12 bases between. Germline V gene lookup returns CDR1 LGHNT and CDR2 FRNRAP. This CDR3 spans 13 amino acids.

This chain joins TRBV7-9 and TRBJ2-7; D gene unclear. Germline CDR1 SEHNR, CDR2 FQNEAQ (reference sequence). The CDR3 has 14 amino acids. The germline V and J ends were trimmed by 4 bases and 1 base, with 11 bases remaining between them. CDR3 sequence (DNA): TGTGCCAGCAGCTATCCTTCCCAGTCCTACGAGCAGTACTTC. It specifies CASSYPSQSYEQYF.

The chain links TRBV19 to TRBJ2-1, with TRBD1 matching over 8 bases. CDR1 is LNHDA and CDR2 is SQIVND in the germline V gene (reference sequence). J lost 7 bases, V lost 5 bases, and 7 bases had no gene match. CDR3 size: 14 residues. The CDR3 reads CASSFRTGLNEQFF. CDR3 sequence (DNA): TGTGCCAGTAGTTTCCGGACAGGGCTTAATGAGCAGTTCTTC.

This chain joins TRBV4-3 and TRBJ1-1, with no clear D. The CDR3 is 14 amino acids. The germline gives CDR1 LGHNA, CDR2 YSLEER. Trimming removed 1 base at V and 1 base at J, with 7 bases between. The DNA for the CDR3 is TGCGCCAGCAGCCAAGTGTTGTGGAACACTGAAGCTTTCTTT. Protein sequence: CASSQVLWNTEAFF.

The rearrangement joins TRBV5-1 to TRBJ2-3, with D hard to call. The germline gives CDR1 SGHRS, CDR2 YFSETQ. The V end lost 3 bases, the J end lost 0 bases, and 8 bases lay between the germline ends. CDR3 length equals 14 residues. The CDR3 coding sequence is TGCGCCAGCAGCTCTAGGTCTAGCACAGATACGCAGTATTTT. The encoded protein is CASSSRSSTDTQYF.

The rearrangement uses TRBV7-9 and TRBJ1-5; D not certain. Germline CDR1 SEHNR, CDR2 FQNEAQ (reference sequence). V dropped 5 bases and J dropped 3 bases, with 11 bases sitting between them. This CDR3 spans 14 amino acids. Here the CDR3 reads CASSLEAVNQPQHF. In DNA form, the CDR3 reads TGTGCCAGCAGCCTAGAGGCGGTCAATCAGCCCCAGCATTTT.

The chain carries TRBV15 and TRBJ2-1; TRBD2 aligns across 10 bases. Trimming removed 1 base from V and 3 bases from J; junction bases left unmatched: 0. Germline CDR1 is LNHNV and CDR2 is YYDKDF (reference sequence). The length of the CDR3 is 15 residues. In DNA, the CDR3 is TGTGCCACCAGCAGAGGGACTAGCGGCTACAATGAGCAGTTCTTC. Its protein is CATSRGTSGYNEQFF.